What follows are 31 T cell receptor beta chains derived from one specimen sequenced in a study of tumor and adjacent non-tumor tissue in lung cancer. The library came from three nested PCR rounds adapted from ARM-PCR protocols. Each CDR3 protein is one row after TCRdb ran MiXCR on the multiplex PCR reads. The top ten hold roughly 12% of the sample, which has about 76,000 distinct CDR3 sequences, around 70% seen once. RNA was extracted from bulk tissue without any cell sorting. The sample taken for sequencing was lung tumor tissue. Receptors were obtained from a woman aged 70-85 years with non-small cell lung cancer.

Concerning this clonotype: The junction differs from germline at one of its ends, possibly a read error. This chain uses TRBV6-5 with TRBJ2-1; tentative D call: TRBD2 (5 bases). Germline CDR1 reads MNHEY; CDR2 reads SVGAGI. This CDR3 has 15 amino acids. The CDR3 coding sequence is TGTGCCAGCAGTGAAGCGGAAAGCTCCTACAATGAGAAGATCTTC. This gives the protein CASSEAESSYNEKIF.

About this clonotype itself: The junction departs from the called germline gene at one end, perhaps through a read error. The gene calls are TRBV10-2 and TRBJ1-5; maybe TRBD1 (5 bases). This CDR3 is 16 amino acids long. Per germline, CDR1 WSHSY and CDR2 SAAADI. The CDR3 DNA follows: TGCGCCAGCAGGCCCATCGGGGACGACTCAGATCAGCACCAGCATTTT. Translation gives CASRPIGDDSDQHQHF.

The chain joins TRBV4-2 to TRBJ2-5; D is undetermined. Per germline, CDR1 LGHNA and CDR2 YNFKEQ. The CDR3 spans 14 residues. Between the trimmed V and J ends, which lost 2 bases and 4 bases, there was a span of 11 bases. CDR3 region: CASSQTPYRETQYF. The CDR3 DNA sequence: TGTGCCAGCAGCCAAACTCCGTACCGAGAGACCCAGTACTTC.

By frequency in the sample, this clonotype is medium-sized. CDR3 residues: CASSEYPELGEQYF. CDR3 coding DNA: TGTGCCAGCAGTGAATATCCCGAGCTCGGCGAGCAGTACTTC. J is TRBJ2-7 and V is TRBV6-1; D is uncertain. Germline V gives CDR1 MNHNS, CDR2 SASEGT. The CDR3 is made up of 14 amino acids. V shed 2 bases and J shed 6 bases, with 14 bases lying between them.

Comment on this clonotype: The final CDR3 position lacks the conserved phenylalanine or tryptophan, pointing to a likely read error. Here the CDR3 DNA reads TGCAGCGTGACGCCAGAAGGGGGGGCCGAGGGCTACGAGCAGTACTTA. This translates into CSVTPEGGAEGYEQYL. The J gene is TRBJ2-7, the V gene TRBV29-1; D perhaps matches TRBD2 (7 bases). This CDR3 comprises 16 residues. V was pared by 6 bases and J by 3 bases, with 24 bases between. Germline lookup yields CDR1 SQVTM and CDR2 ANQGSEA.

To note about this clonotype: One junction end does not reproduce the germline sequence, and a read error may be involved. The chain has TRBV6-1 and TRBJ2-7; D might be TRBD1 or TRBD2, each matching 5 bases. This CDR3 comprises 19 residues. Germline values: CDR1 MNHNS, CDR2 SASEGT. CDR3 DNA: TGTGCCAGCAGTGAAGTGTTCGTGACTAACGGGGCTGGCACCTACGAGCACTACTTC. Translated: CASSEVFVTNGAGTYEHYF.

Points on this clonotype: Sequence at one end of the junction differs from germline and may be a read error. The V gene is TRBV10-3, the J gene TRBJ1-1; a possible D gene is TRBD1 (6 bases). The CDR3 has 14 residues. CDR1 and CDR2 from the germline V gene are ENHRY and SYGVKD. CDR3 sequence reads: CAITHGQPNTEAFF. DNA of the CDR3: TGTGCCATCACCCACGGACAGCCGAACACTGAAGCATTCTTT.

This clonotype turned up a few times. A much larger clone lies one base from this, so it may be a read error. V usage is TRBV12-3 or TRBV12-4 and J usage is TRBJ2-3; 10 nucleotides line up with TRBD2. The CDR3 runs to 19 residues. After removal of 3 bases from V and 4 bases from J, the junction contained 16 bases not matched to a gene. The CDR3 DNA is TGTGCCAGCAGTTTCAGGACTAGCGGAATTACGGGATCCTCAGATACGCAGTATTTT. Its protein product is CASSFRTSGITGSSDTQYF.

There are a few counts of this clonotype. V usage is TRBV28 and J usage is TRBJ1-5; no reliable D call. The CDR3 is made up of 12 amino acids. Germline-derived CDR1 and CDR2 are MDHEN and SYDVKM. The CDR3 coding sequence is TGTACGAGCAAGAGAAGCAATCAGCCCCAGCATTTT. The encoded protein is CTSKRSNQPQHF.

The chain employs TRBV11-1 and TRBJ1-1; D gene unclear. The V gene lost 5 bases and the J gene lost 0 bases, with 13 bases spanning the gap. CDR1 and CDR2 (germline): SGHAT, FQDESV (reference sequence). The CDR3 has 15 residues. The CDR3 DNA is TGTGCCAGCAGCCGTTTCGAGCGGCTGAACACTGAAGCTTTCTTT. Translation: CASSRFERLNTEAFF. The full variable domain, its missing parts supplied by reference TRBV11-1 and TRBJ1-1, is EAEVAQSPRYKITEKSQAVAFWCDPISGHATLYWYRQILGQGPELLVQFQDESVVDDSQLPKDRFSAERLKGVDSTLKIQPAELGDSAMYLCASSRFERLNTEAFFGQGTRLTVV.

Details on this clonotype: Germline and junction disagree at one end, which may indicate a read error. The chain employs TRBV6-5 and TRBJ2-3; the D is unclear. The CDR3 totals 15 residues. CDR1 is MNHEY and CDR2 is SVGAGI in the germline V gene. The CDR3 loop reads CDSSYSFMNTDTQYF. CDR3 DNA: TGTGACAGTAGTTACTCGTTTATGAACACAGATACGCAATATTTT.

This clonotype was seen many times. The V and J genes are TRBV24-1 and TRBJ2-3; TRBD2 aligns across 8 bases. Germline assignment: CDR1 KGHDR and CDR2 SFDVKD. With 4 bases clipped from V and 2 bases from J, the junction kept 10 bases outside the gene matches. The CDR3 extends over 17 amino acids. As DNA, the CDR3 is TGTGCCACCAGTGAACCGGGACTAGGTTCTCTCACAGATACGCAGTATTTT. It is translated as CATSEPGLGSLTDTQYF.

With regard to this clonotype: An end of the junction does not agree with germline; a read error may underlie this. The chain recombines TRBV4-1 with TRBJ2-7, with D unclear. The CDR3 runs 16 residues. CDR1 and CDR2 from the germline V gene are MGHRA and YSYEKL. Written as DNA, the CDR3 is TGCGCCAGCAGCCAGGATAAAGCGTTCTTGCGGTACGGGCAGTACTTC. Protein product: CASSQDKAFLRYGQYF.

A word on this clonotype: The germline gene is not matched at one end of the junction; a read error may be the cause. The DNA of the CDR3 is TGTGCCAGCAGTTTAGTTGTTAGCCCTCACCACGAGCAGTACTTC. Protein sequence: CASSLVVSPHHEQYF. The chain carries TRBV13 and TRBJ2-7; D gene unclear. This CDR3 comprises 15 residues. CDR1 is PRHDT and CDR2 is FYEKMQ in the germline V gene (reference sequence).

Comments on this clonotype: The junction shows a germline mismatch at one end, possibly a read error. The rearrangement uses TRBV5-1 and TRBJ2-3; 8 nucleotides line up with TRBD1. Germline V gene data show CDR1 as SGHRS and CDR2 as YFSETQ. The CDR3 has 14 residues. CDR3 sequence: CASNQDRATDTQYF. CDR3 nucleotide sequence: TGCGCCAGCAACCAGGACAGGGCGACAGATACACAGTATTTT.

In regard to this clonotype: Mismatch with germline at one junction end may stem from a read error. In DNA form, the CDR3 reads TGTGTCAGCAGAGCTTGGGGGGGTAGCAATCAGCCCCAGCATTTT. Residues: CVSRAWGGSNQPQHF. The rearrangement joins TRBV28 to TRBJ1-5, with D perhaps matching TRBD1 (5 bases). The CDR3 is 15 amino acids. Germline V gene lookup returns CDR1 MDHEN and CDR2 SYDVKM. Complete variable domain (other parts from reference TRBV28 and TRBJ1-5): DVKVTQSSRYLVKRTGEKVFLECVQDMDHENMFWYRQDPGLGLRLIYFSYDVKMKEKGDIPEGYSVSREKKERFSLILESASTNQTSMYLCVSRAWGGSNQPQHFGDGTRLSIL.

This clonotype was recorded many times. The chain joins TRBV5-4 to TRBJ2-5; TRBD1 matches 10 bases. This CDR3 is 18 amino acids long. Germline V gene data show CDR1 as SGHNT and CDR2 as YYREEE (reference sequence). After removal of 3 bases from V and 0 bases from J, the junction contained 11 bases not matched to a gene. CDR3 loop: CASSSETGGGLDQETQYF. The CDR3 nucleotides read TGTGCCAGCAGCTCGGAGACAGGGGGCGGGTTGGACCAAGAGACCCAGTACTTC.

The chain combines TRBV6-6 with TRBJ2-5; unclear D gene. Germline loops: CDR1 MNHNY, CDR2 SVGAGI (reference sequence). The CDR3 loop spans 16 amino acids. Written as DNA, the CDR3 is TGTACCGGCAGTTACCAAGGCAACTCGGATTGGGAGACCCAGTACTTC. It codes for CTGSYQGNSDWETQYF.

Notes on this clonotype: The junction differs from germline at one of its ends, possibly a read error. The J gene is TRBJ1-2, the V gene TRBV6-5; TRBD1 is a possible D gene (5 bases). Germline V gene data show CDR1 as MNHEY and CDR2 as SVGAGI. The CDR3 runs 14 residues. In DNA form, the CDR3 reads TGTGCCAACAGTACCCAGGGTGGGAAGCTTGGCTACACCTTC. Protein: CANSTQGGKLGYTF.

On this clonotype: A much larger clone lies one base from this, so it may be a read error. The chain is built from TRBV30 and TRBJ2-6; D gene ambiguous. Germline CDR1 reads GTSNPN; CDR2 reads SVGIG (reference sequence). The CDR3 extends over 16 amino acids. CDR3 loop: CARSDQVAARANVLTF. CDR3 sequence (DNA): TGTGCCCGGAGTGACCAGGTGGCGGCTAGGGCCAACGTCCTGACTTTC. Full variable domain (remainder filled in from reference TRBV30 and TRBJ2-6): SQTIHQWPATLVQPVGSPLSLECTVEGTSNPNLYWYRQAAGRGLQLLFYSVGIGQISSEVPQNLSASRPQDRQFILSSKKLLLSDSGFYLCARSDQVAARANVLTFGAGSRLTVL.

This clonotype was seen only a few times. This sequence joins TRBV11-2 and TRBJ2-3; TRBD2 agrees at 11 bases. The CDR3 is 15 residues long. The germline gives CDR1 SGHAT, CDR2 FQNNGV. The V segment lost 1 base and the J segment 3 bases; nucleotides outside the gene matches: 0. The CDR3 DNA follows: TGTGCCAGCAGCTTAGGGACTAGCGGGACAGATACGCAGTATTTT. Translation gives CASSLGTSGTDTQYF. The full variable domain, rest sourced from reference TRBV11-2 and TRBJ2-3, is EAGVAQSPRYKIIEKRQSVAFWCNPISGHATLYWYQQILGQGPKLLIQFQNNGVVDDSQLPKDRFSAERLKGVDSTLKIQPAKLEDSAVYLCASSLGTSGTDTQYFGPGTRLTVL.

The CDR3 reads CASGQGPRSDEQYF. In nucleotides, the CDR3 is TGCGCCAGTGGCCAAGGGCCCCGAAGCGACGAGCAGTACTTC. This chain uses TRBV4-1 with TRBJ2-7; D is unclear. This CDR3 has 14 amino acids. Germline V gene sequence: CDR1 MGHRA, CDR2 YSYEKL. The ends were cut back, 9 bases at V and 5 bases at J, with 20 bases in the middle.

The chain is built from TRBV5-1 and TRBJ2-5; a weak D match, TRBD1 (5 bases). The length of the CDR3 is 15 residues. Trimming took 0 bases from V and 7 from J, leaving 16 bases between them. The germline CDR1 and CDR2 sequences are SGHRS and YFSETQ. This CDR3 is CASSLGQPKEGTQYF. The DNA of the CDR3 is TGCGCCAGCAGCTTGGGACAGCCGAAGGAAGGGACCCAGTACTTC.

The J gene is TRBJ2-7, the V gene TRBV30, with D tentatively TRBD1 or TRBD2 (5 bases each). This CDR3 comprises 14 residues. Trimming removed 0 bases at V and 4 bases at J, with 13 bases between. CDR1 GTSNPN and CDR2 SVGIG come from the germline V gene (reference sequence). In DNA form, the CDR3 reads TGTGCCTGGAGTGTACAAGGGGAGTGGTACGAGCAGTACTTC. It encodes CAWSVQGEWYEQYF.

A single count supports this clonotype. A much bigger clone sits one base away, suggesting this may be a read error. The gene calls are TRBV20-1 and TRBJ2-3; tentative D call: TRBD1 (6 bases). Looked up from germline, CDR1 is DFQATT and CDR2 is SNEGSKA (reference sequence). The CDR3 is 14 amino acids. The CDR3 region is CSAPDRASTDAQYF. The CDR3 DNA sequence: TGCAGTGCCCCGGACAGAGCTAGCACAGATGCGCAGTATTTT.

With regard to this clonotype: Germline is not matched at one junction end, which may reflect a read error. The chain uses TRBV5-5 and TRBJ2-2; TRBD1 might be the D (6 bases). The CDR3 extends over 17 amino acids. Germline CDR1 SGHKS, CDR2 YYEKEE (reference sequence). This CDR3 reads CASRAYRGNRSTGKLFF. The CDR3 region has the DNA TGTGCCAGCAGAGCCTATAGGGGGAATAGGAGCACCGGGAAGCTGTTTTTT.

Only a few counts were recorded for this clonotype. The chain is built from TRBV5-1 and TRBJ2-2; TRBD1 agrees at 11 bases. This CDR3 is built from 15 residues. From germline, CDR1 is SGHRS and CDR2 YFSETQ. The V gene end was trimmed by 3 bases and the J gene end by 7 bases; junction bases not matched to a gene: 5. The CDR3 here is CASSYGTGGNGELFF. CDR3 in DNA: TGCGCCAGCAGCTACGGGACAGGGGGAAACGGGGAGCTGTTTTTT.

This clonotype showed up just once. The gene calls are TRBV6-1 and TRBJ2-5; D is unresolved. The germline CDR1 and CDR2 sequences are MNHNS and SASEGT. The V gene lost 11 bases and the J gene lost 3 bases, with 16 bases spanning the gap. The CDR3 has 13 amino acids. As DNA, the CDR3 is TGTGCCTCCTCCTGGAGCATGGAAGAGACCCAGTACTTC. It translates to CASSWSMEETQYF.

As for this clonotype: One end of the junction varies from germline; a read error may be responsible. CDR3 sequence (DNA): TGTGCCAGCAGTCTCCGCAATCAGGGGGCGAATACCGGGGAGCTGTTTTTT. It yields the protein CASSLRNQGANTGELFF. The rearrangement links TRBV6-2 or TRBV6-3 to TRBJ2-2, with 8 bases fitting TRBD1. The CDR3 is 17 residues long. CDR1 MNHEY and CDR2 SVGEGT come from the germline V gene.

Of note for this clonotype: Mismatch with germline at one junction end may stem from a read error. The rearrangement links TRBV11-3 to TRBJ2-2; possibly TRBD1 or TRBD2 for D (5 bases each). This CDR3 contains 17 residues. CDR1 and CDR2 (germline): SGHNT, YENEEA. CDR3 nucleotides: TGTGCCAGCAGCTTAGATCCAGGGAAGACGAACACCGGGGAGTTGTTTTTT. It yields the protein CASSLDPGKTNTGELFF.

With regard to this clonotype: Compared with germline, one end of the junction differs, possibly owing to a read error. The J gene is TRBJ1-1, the V gene TRBV29-1; D is possibly TRBD1 (5 bases). The CDR3 has 15 residues. CDR1 SQVTM and CDR2 ANQGSEA come from the germline V gene. CDR3 loop: CGVQWGELGNTEAFF. DNA of the CDR3: TGCGGCGTCCAGTGGGGCGAGTTAGGGAACACTGAAGCTTTCTTT.